Below, 7 T cell receptor beta chains from the same sample are listed, as sequenced in a study of post-analysis software for immune sequencing data. General study points: In patients, about five TRBV segments were more frequent than in controls, with TRBV5-6, TRBV5-1 and TRBV20-1 among them.

Their specific antigens are unknown. Researchers reported that TCR beta cDNA libraries carried unique molecular identifiers. One entry per CDR3 protein, called by TCRdb with MiXCR from the PCR reads. This sample has fewer than 900,000 distinct CDR3 sequences, with roughly 46% found just once. Specimen: blood. The origin of the receptors is a girl under 18 with multiple sclerosis.

This clonotype occurred a few times. This chain joins TRBV7-8 and TRBJ2-5; D unresolved. CDR1 is SGHVS and CDR2 is FQNEAQ in the germline V gene. The CDR3 extends over 15 amino acids. V shed 1 base and J shed 2 bases, with 11 bases lying between them. This CDR3 is CASSLGVGSQETQYF. DNA for the CDR3: TGTGCCAGCAGCTTAGGAGTCGGCTCACAAGAGACCCAGTACTTC.

This clonotype was detected a few times. The J gene is TRBJ2-5, the V gene TRBV5-4; D might be TRBD1 (5 bases). The V gene lost 4 bases and the J gene lost 1 base, with 11 bases spanning the gap. This CDR3 region has 14 residues. The germline V gene has CDR1 SGHNT and CDR2 YYREEE (reference sequence). The CDR3 sequence is CASSHTGSQETQYF. As DNA, the CDR3 is TGTGCCAGCAGCCACACAGGATCCCAAGAGACCCAGTACTTC.

The chain couples TRBV4-2 to TRBJ2-1, with TRBD2 matching over 7 bases. Germline V gives CDR1 LGHNA, CDR2 YNFKEQ. This CDR3 has 14 amino acids. Trimming at V came to 0 bases and at J to 14 bases, leaving 10 bases not matched to a gene. Here the CDR3 reads CASSQDSRTRVEFF. The DNA for the CDR3 is TGTGCCAGCAGCCAAGATAGTAGGACTAGGGTTGAGTTCTTC.

The J gene is TRBJ2-1, the V gene TRBV12-3 or TRBV12-4, with TRBD2 matching over 8 bases. Germline trimming cut 7 bases from V and 2 bases from J; bases unmatched to any gene: 7. This CDR3 contains 15 residues. The CDR3 is CASTAGGPTYNEQFF. In nucleotides, the CDR3 is TGTGCCAGCACCGCGGGAGGTCCAACCTACAATGAGCAGTTCTTC.

The chain uses TRBV9 and TRBJ2-5; TRBD1 aligns across 10 bases. The DNA end is more similar to TRBJ2-7, so the J call may be wrong. This CDR3 contains 13 residues. Germline values: CDR1 SGDLS, CDR2 YYNGEE. The CDR3 DNA reads as TGTGCCAGCAGCGGAGGGACAGGGGCCGAGCAGTACTTC. It specifies CASSGGTGAEQYF.

The CDR3 sequence: CASSPLEGNEQFF. The CDR3 nucleotides read TGTGCCAGCAGCCCCCTTGAAGGCAATGAGCAGTTCTTC. The chain carries TRBV7-2 and TRBJ2-1; D is ambiguous. CDR1 is SGHTA and CDR2 is FQGNSA in the germline V gene. This CDR3 contains 13 residues. The germline V and J ends were trimmed by 5 bases and 6 bases, with 11 bases remaining between them.

The J gene is TRBJ1-1, the V gene TRBV12-5; no clear D. CDR1 is LGHNT, CDR2 FRNRAP, per germline. Between the trimmed V and J ends, which lost 2 bases and 5 bases, there was a span of 3 bases. The CDR3 has 11 amino acids. CDR3 sequence reads: CASGLRTEAFF. The CDR3, as DNA: TGTGCTAGTGGTTTGCGGACTGAAGCTTTCTTT.